Below, 10 T cell receptor beta chains from the same sample are listed, as sequenced in a study of control samples from healthy donors and cancer patients. Assay used: immunoSEQ multiplex PCR; TCRdb lists only in-frame clones, some missing. The repertoire holds about 230,000 clones, with around 79% as singletons. The sample was PBMCs. These TCRs come from a woman between 55 and 75 years old with lung cancer.

This sequence joins TRBV23-1 and TRBJ1-1; D call uncertain. TRBV23-1 is an open reading frame whose function is uncertain. There are 12 residues in the CDR3. Trimming shortened V by 3 bases and J by 0 bases, and 2 bases separated the two germline ends. CDR3 sequence (DNA): TGCGCCAGCAGTCAGATGAACACTGAAGCTTTCTTT. Amino acids: CASSQMNTEAFF.

The CDR3, as DNA: TGTGCCAGCTCACCCCAGGGGTCTTACACTGAAGCTTTCTTT. It codes for CASSPQGSYTEAFF. This chain connects TRBV18 to TRBJ1-1; D possibly corresponds to TRBD1 (6 bases). CDR1 and CDR2 from the germline V gene are KGHSH and LQKENI. Between the trimmed V and J ends, which lost 3 bases and 3 bases, there was a span of 11 bases. This CDR3 spans 14 amino acids.

The chain employs TRBV18 and TRBJ1-6; D gene uncertain. V was clipped by 2 bases and J by 3 bases, with 5 bases between them. Germline CDR1 is KGHSH and CDR2 is LQKENI. The CDR3 has 14 residues. CDR3 loop: CASSPSGYNSPLHF. As DNA, the CDR3 is TGTGCCAGCTCACCATCGGGCTATAATTCACCCCTCCACTTT.

This clone was counted only a few times. The chain recombines TRBV5-1 with TRBJ1-3; tentatively, D is TRBD1 (5 bases). V gave up 0 bases and J gave up 13 bases, with 14 bases separating them. Germline assignment: CDR1 SGHRS and CDR2 YFSETQ. This CDR3 region has 13 residues. CDR3 sequence (DNA): TGCGCCAGCAGCTTGGAGAATGGGGGACCTATATATTTT. It codes for CASSLENGGPIYF.

The chain joins TRBV28 to TRBJ2-1; D unclear. Trimming pared 6 bases from V and 10 bases from J, leaving 10 bases between. The CDR3 length is 11 residues. Per the germline V gene, CDR1 is MDHEN and CDR2 is SYDVKM. Here the CDR3 DNA reads TGTGCCAGCAGCTTAGAAGGCGAGCAGTTCTTC. It translates to CASSLEGEQFF.

A word on this clone: Other nucleotide sequences from this sample produce the same CDR3. This chain connects TRBV5-1 to TRBJ1-3; TRBD1 is a possible D gene (5 bases). V was shortened by 0 bases and J by 6 bases, with 7 bases between the two germline ends. This CDR3 has 13 residues. Germline CDR1 reads SGHRS; CDR2 reads YFSETQ. CDR3 DNA sequence: TGCGCCAGCAGCTTGGGAGGGGAAAACACCATATATTTT. Translation: CASSLGGENTIYF.

This clone was counted only a few times. The J gene is TRBJ2-2, the V gene TRBV10-1, with unresolved D. Germline CDR1 is WNHNN and CDR2 is SYGVQD (reference sequence). Between the trimmed V and J ends, which lost 1 base and 3 bases, there was a span of 9 bases. The CDR3 is 15 amino acids. The chain's CDR3 is CASSEYPDYTGELFF. CDR3 nucleotide sequence: TGCGCCAGCAGTGAGTATCCGGATTACACCGGGGAGCTGTTTTTT.

The chain has TRBV5-6 and TRBJ1-5; D uncertain. The CDR3 is 16 residues long. Trimming stripped 0 bases from V and 5 bases from J, with 15 bases between. CDR1 is SGHDT, CDR2 YYEEEE, per germline. CDR3 sequence reads: CASSLALAGRDQPQHF. The CDR3, as DNA: TGTGCCAGCAGCTTGGCCCTCGCAGGCCGCGATCAGCCCCAGCATTTT.

The chain uses TRBV9 and TRBJ2-3; TRBD1 is a possible D gene (6 bases). The length of the CDR3 is 14 residues. Between the trimmed V and J ends, which lost 3 bases and 3 bases, there was a span of 11 bases. Germline V gene sequence: CDR1 SGDLS, CDR2 YYNGEE. The CDR3 sequence: CASSAGVTTDTQYF. CDR3 DNA sequence: TGTGCCAGCAGCGCAGGGGTTACTACAGATACGCAGTATTTT.

V gene TRBV27 combines with J gene TRBJ1-6, with D unresolved. The CDR3 spans 14 residues. Trimming took 1 base from V and 6 from J, leaving 7 bases between them. Germline V gene data show CDR1 as MNHEY and CDR2 as SMNVEV (reference sequence). Here the CDR3 reads CASSLFISNSPLHF. Written as DNA, the CDR3 is TGTGCCAGCAGTTTATTCATCTCTAATTCACCCCTCCACTTT.